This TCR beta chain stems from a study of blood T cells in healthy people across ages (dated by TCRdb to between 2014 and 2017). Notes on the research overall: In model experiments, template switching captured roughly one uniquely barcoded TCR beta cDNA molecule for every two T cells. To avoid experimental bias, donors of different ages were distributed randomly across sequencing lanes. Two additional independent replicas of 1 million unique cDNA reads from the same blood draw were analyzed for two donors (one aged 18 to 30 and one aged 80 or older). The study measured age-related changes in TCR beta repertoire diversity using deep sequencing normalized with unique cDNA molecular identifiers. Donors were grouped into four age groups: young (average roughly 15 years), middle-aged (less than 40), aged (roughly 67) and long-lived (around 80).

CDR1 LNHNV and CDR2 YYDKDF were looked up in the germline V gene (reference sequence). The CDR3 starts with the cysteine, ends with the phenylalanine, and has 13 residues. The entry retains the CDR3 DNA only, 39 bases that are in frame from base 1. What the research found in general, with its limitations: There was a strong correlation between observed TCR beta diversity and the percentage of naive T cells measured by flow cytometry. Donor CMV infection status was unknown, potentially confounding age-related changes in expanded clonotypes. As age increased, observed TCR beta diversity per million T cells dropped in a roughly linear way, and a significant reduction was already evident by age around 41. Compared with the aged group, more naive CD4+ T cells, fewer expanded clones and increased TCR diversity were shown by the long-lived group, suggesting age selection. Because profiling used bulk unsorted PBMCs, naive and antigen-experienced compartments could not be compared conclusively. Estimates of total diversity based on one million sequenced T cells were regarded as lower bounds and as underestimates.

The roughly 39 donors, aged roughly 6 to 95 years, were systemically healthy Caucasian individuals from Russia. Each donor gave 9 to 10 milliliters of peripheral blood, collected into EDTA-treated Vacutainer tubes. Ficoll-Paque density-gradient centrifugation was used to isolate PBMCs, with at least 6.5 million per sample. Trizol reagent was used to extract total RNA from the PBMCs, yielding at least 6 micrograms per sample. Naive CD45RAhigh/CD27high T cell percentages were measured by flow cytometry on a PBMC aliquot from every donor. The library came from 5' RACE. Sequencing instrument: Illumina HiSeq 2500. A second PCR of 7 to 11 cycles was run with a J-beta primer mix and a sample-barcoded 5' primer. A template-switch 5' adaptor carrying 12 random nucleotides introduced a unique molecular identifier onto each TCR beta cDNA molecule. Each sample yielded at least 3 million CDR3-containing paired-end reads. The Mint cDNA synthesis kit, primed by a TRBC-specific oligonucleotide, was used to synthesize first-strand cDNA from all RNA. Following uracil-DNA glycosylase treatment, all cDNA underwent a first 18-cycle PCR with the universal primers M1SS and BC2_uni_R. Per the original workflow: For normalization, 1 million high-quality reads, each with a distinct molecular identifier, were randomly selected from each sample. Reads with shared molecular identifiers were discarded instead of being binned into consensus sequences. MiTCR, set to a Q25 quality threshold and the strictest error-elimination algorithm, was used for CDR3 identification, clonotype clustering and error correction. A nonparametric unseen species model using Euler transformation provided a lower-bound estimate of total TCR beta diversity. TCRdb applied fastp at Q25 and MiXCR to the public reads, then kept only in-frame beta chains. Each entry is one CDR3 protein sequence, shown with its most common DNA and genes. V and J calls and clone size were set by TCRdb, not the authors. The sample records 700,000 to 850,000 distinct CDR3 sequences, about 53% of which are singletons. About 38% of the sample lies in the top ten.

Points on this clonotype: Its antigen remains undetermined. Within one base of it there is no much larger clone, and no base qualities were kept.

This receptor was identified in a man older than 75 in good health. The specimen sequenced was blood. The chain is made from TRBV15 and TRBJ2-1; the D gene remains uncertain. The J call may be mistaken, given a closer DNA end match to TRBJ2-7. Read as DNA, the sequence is TGTGCCACCAGAAAGGCCTCGGTGGACGAGCAGTACTTC. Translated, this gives CATRKASVDEQYF.